This T cell receptor (beta chain) was sequenced for a study of CD8 T cells in Susac syndrome. Reverse transcription of 0.5 to 1 ug RNA was performed with random hexamers. Each CDR3 protein is one row after TCRdb ran MiXCR on the immunoSEQ multiplex PCR reads. The sample includes under 550,000 distinct CDR3 sequences, roughly 85% of them seen just once. The length of the CDR3 is 18 residues. Looked up from germline, CDR1 is KGHDR and CDR2 is SFDVKD. After removal of 3 bases from V and 9 bases from J, the junction contained 16 bases not matched to a gene. The TCR originated in a human donor with multiple sclerosis. V and J are TRBV24-1 and TRBJ2-1; 10 bases are shared with TRBD1. The sequenced sample consisted of CD8+ T cells from PBMCs. The CDR3 protein is CATSDVTGGTGDAAEQFF. Here the CDR3 DNA reads TGTGCCACCAGTGATGTGACCGGGGGGACAGGGGACGCAGCTGAGCAGTTCTTC.